This T cell receptor beta chain derives from a study of PD-1 blockade in mismatch repair-deficient tumors (TCRdb year 2017). The study in broad terms: Between late 2013 and September 2016, 75 to 95 consecutive patients with approximately 12 mismatch repair-deficient cancer types, all previously treated and progressing, were enrolled in the trial. Tumor-associated T cell clones were tracked in the peripheral blood of patients responding to PD-1 blockade by deep sequencing of TCR CDR3 regions. The paper's findings and limits, for the study overall: After pembrolizumab, tumor-resident clones, which were often undetectable in blood before treatment, expanded rapidly and then contracted, generally ahead of radiologic responses.

This clone came up a few times. Its antigen has not been determined. The sample holds no much larger clone one base away, and base qualities are not on file. Libraries came from the immunoSEQ multiplex PCR assay. TCRdb's version of the immuneACCESS table is confined to in-frame rearrangements and falls short of the full clone set. An unresolved V gene accounts for under half of the shortfall where checked; the remainder is of unknown origin. The sample includes under 85,000 clones, with more than 75% observed a single time. The ten largest clones represent roughly 5.5% of the sample. A distance of 5 bases separates the germline ends of V and J, which lose 2 bases and 3 bases respectively. CDR1 and CDR2, per the germline V gene, are SGHTA and FQGNSA. The CDR3 holds 13 amino acids from the cysteine to the phenylalanine. The DNA shown is the 39-base CDR3, in frame from base 1. For each enrolled patient, mismatch repair deficiency was established using either polymerase chain reaction or immunohistochemistry. Three patients who responded to pembrolizumab therapy underwent TCR sequencing. In the phase II trial, pembrolizumab PD-1 blockade was tested prospectively in advanced mismatch repair-deficient cancers, no matter which tissue of origin the cancers came from. Serial peripheral blood T cell samples were collected before and at multiple times after starting PD-1 blockade. Blood sampling times were expressed in weeks after the first pembrolizumab dose.

The sequencing here drew on peripheral blood, taken 2 weeks after starting pembrolizumab. The chain uses TRBV7-2 and TRBJ1-5; the D gene is unclear. The TCR originated in an adult with mismatch repair-deficient cancer. The CDR3 region: CASSLHDNQPQHF. The nucleotides are TGTGCCAGCAGCTTACACGACAATCAGCCCCAGCATTTT.